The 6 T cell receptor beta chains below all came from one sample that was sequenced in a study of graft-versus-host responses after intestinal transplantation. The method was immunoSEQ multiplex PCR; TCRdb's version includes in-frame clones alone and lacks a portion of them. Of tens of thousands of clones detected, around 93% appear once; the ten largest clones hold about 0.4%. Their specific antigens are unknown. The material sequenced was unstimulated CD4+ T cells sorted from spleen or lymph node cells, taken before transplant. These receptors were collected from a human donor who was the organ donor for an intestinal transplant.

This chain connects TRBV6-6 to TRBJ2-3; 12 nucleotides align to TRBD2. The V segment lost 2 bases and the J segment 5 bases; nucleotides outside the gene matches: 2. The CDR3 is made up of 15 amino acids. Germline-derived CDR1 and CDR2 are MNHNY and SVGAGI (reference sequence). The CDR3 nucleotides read TGTGCCAGCAGTTACCAGACTAGCGGGGGAGATACGCAGTATTTT. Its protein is CASSYQTSGGDTQYF.

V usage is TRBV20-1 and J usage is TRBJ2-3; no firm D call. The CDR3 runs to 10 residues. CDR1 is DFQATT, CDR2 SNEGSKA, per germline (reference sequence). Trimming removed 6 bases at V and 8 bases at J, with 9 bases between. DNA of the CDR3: TGCAGTGCAAGGACGAGTACGCAGTATTTT. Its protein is CSARTSTQYF.

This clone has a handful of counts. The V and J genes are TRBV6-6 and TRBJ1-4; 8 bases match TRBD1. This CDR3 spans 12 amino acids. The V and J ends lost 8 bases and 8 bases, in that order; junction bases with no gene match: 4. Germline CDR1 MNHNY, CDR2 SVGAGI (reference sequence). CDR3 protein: CASRQGLEKLFF. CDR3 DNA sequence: TGTGCCAGCCGACAGGGGTTAGAAAAACTGTTTTTT.

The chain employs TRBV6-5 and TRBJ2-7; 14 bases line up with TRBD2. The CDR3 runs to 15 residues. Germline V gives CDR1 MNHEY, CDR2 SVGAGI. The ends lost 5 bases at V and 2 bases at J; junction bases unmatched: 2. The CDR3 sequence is CASSPTSGGAYEQYF. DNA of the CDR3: TGTGCCAGCAGTCCGACTAGCGGGGGGGCCTACGAGCAGTACTTC.

This CDR3 reads CASSVEYSPYGYTF. The CDR3 bases are TGTGCCAGCAGCGTAGAGTACAGCCCCTATGGCTACACCTTC. V and J are TRBV9 and TRBJ1-2; D not certain. The CDR3 runs 14 residues. With 0 bases removed from V and 4 bases from J, the gap between germline ends came to 10 bases. In germline, CDR1 is SGDLS, CDR2 YYNGEE. Filled out from reference TRBV9 and TRBJ1-2, the complete variable domain reads DSGVTQTPKHLITATGQRVTLRCSPRSGDLSVYWYQQSLDQGLQFLIQYYNGEERAKGNILERFSAQQFPDLHSELNLSSLELGDSALYFCASSVEYSPYGYTFGSGTRLTVV.

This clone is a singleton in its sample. CDR3 bases: TGTGCCAGCAGCCCGGGTTACACGACAGATACGCAGTATTTT. This encodes CASSPGYTTDTQYF. The genes are TRBV9 and TRBJ2-3; D unresolved. The length of the CDR3 is 14 residues. Trimming removed 4 bases at V and 3 bases at J, with 12 bases between. Germline lookup yields CDR1 SGDLS and CDR2 YYNGEE.